This is a list of T cell receptor beta chains from one sample in a study of T cell changes during pregnancy in multiple sclerosis. Here immunoSEQ multiplex PCR was the method, and the copy in TCRdb shows in-frame clones only, minus some. The sample contains 15,000 to 25,000 clones, 70% to 90% of which appear only once. Sequenced material: CD8+ T cells from peripheral blood mononuclear cells, taken in the second trimester of pregnancy. The source of these receptors is a female donor in good health, enrolled as a control in a pregnancy study. Each CDR3 is given with its conserved first and last residue. D genes are given only for firm matches. Rows give clone size only sometimes, using once, few, many, or a class for an expanded clone.

TRBV5-8,-,TRBJ1-1,once,CASSLGRTEAFF,TGTGCCAGCAGCTTGGGGAGGACTGAAGCTTTCTTT
TRBV6-1,TRBD1,TRBJ2-4,-,CASSEDVTGGIIQYF,TGTGCCAGCAGTGAAGATGTTACAGGGGGTATCATTCAGTACTTC
TRBV5-1,-,TRBJ2-7,-,CASKGDRAYEQYF,TGCGCCAGCAAGGGGGACCGTGCCTACGAGCAGTACTTC
TRBV9,TRBD1,TRBJ1-2,-,CASRDRGIASPSDPYGYTF,TGTGCCTCTCGGGACAGGGGAATCGCCTCTCCATCTGACCCTTATGGCTACACCTTC
TRBV5-8,-,TRBJ1-1,-,CASSLEGAGTEAFF,TGTGCCAGCAGCTTAGAGGGCGCGGGCACTGAAGCTTTCTTT
TRBV6-5,-,TRBJ2-1,once,CASSWDGGGREQFF,TGTGCCAGCAGTTGGGACGGAGGAGGGCGTGAGCAGTTCTTC
TRBV7-3,TRBD1,TRBJ2-7,-,CASSSGVGQNYEQYF,TGTGCCAGCAGCTCAGGTGTGGGACAGAACTACGAGCAGTACTTC
TRBV27,TRBD2,TRBJ2-1,-,CASSTMTLAGGLNEQFF,TGTGCCAGCAGTACCATGACCCTAGCGGGGGGGCTAAATGAGCAGTTCTTC
TRBV11-2,TRBD1,TRBJ2-5,-,CASSPTGLETQYF,TGTGCCAGCAGCCCGACAGGGCTAGAGACCCAGTACTTC
TRBV4-2,TRBD1,TRBJ2-7,few,CASSNEFGQAYEQYF,TGTGCCAGCAGCAATGAGTTCGGACAGGCCTACGAGCAGTACTTC
TRBV15,-,TRBJ2-3,-,CATSRDGDNTDTQYF,TGTGCCACCAGCAGAGATGGGGACAACACAGATACGCAGTATTTT
TRBV27,-,TRBJ2-1,-,CASSFLNEQFF,TGTGCCAGCAGTTTCCTGAATGAGCAGTTCTTC
TRBV4-2,TRBD2,TRBJ2-1,-,CASSQDRGGRANEQFF,TGTGCCAGCAGCCAAGATCGAGGCGGGAGGGCCAATGAGCAGTTCTTC
TRBV6-1,TRBD2,TRBJ2-5,-,CASSEAGGGIQETQYF,TGTGCCAGCAGTGAAGCTGGCGGGGGAATCCAAGAGACCCAGTACTTC
TRBV6-4,TRBD2,TRBJ2-1,-,CASSDSAAGGTGALF,TGTGCCAGCAGTGACTCGGCAGCGGGAGGGACCGGGGCGCTCTTC
TRBV19,-,TRBJ1-2,-,CASSIAAAGYTF,TGTGCCAGTAGTATAGCGGCGGCCGGCTACACCTTC
TRBV6-6,-,TRBJ2-7,few,CASSYSAASYEQYF,TGTGCCAGCAGTTACTCTGCGGCCTCCTACGAGCAGTACTTC
TRBV2,TRBD1,TRBJ2-7,-,CAIGQGSQYF,TGTGCGATCGGACAGGGTTCGCAGTACTTC
TRBV7-6,-,TRBJ1-5,-,CASSSSEGTRNGGNQPQHF,TGTGCCAGCAGCTCAAGCGAGGGAACTAGGAATGGAGGCAATCAGCCCCAGCATTTT
TRBV7-6,TRBD2,TRBJ2-1,few,CASSPSGIPPYEQFF,TGTGCCAGCAGCCCTAGCGGGATTCCCCCCTATGAGCAGTTCTTC
TRBV5-4,-,TRBJ2-5,-,CASSVPWEETQYF,TGTGCCAGCAGCGTACCCTGGGAGGAGACCCAGTACTTC
TRBV28,TRBD1,TRBJ1-5,-,CASRGPGQGVLSNQPQHF,TGTGCCAGCAGGGGACCGGGACAGGGTGTTTTGAGCAATCAGCCCCAGCATTTT
TRBV4-1,TRBD1,TRBJ2-1,-,CASSPGQLSYNEQFF,TGCGCCAGCAGCCCGGGACAGTTATCCTACAATGAGCAGTTCTTC
TRBV6-6,-,TRBJ2-3,few,CASSLTGDTQYF,TGTGCCAGCAGTCTGACTGGGGATACGCAGTATTTT
TRBV2,TRBD2,TRBJ2-2,few,CASSDVAGGPGELFF,TGTGCCAGCAGTGATGTAGCGGGGGGGCCCGGGGAGCTGTTTTTT
TRBV28,TRBD1,TRBJ1-4,-,CASSPATGVNEKLFF,TGTGCCAGCAGTCCCGCGACAGGGGTTAATGAAAAACTGTTTTTT
TRBV30,-,TRBJ2-7,-,CAWSATYEQYF,TGTGCCTGGAGTGCAACCTACGAGCAGTACTTC
TRBV2,TRBD1,TRBJ1-2,-,CASSDLGTGHGYTF,TGTGCCAGCAGTGACTTGGGGACAGGGCACGGCTACACCTTC
TRBV2,-,TRBJ2-2,-,CASPEVNTGELFF,TGTGCCAGCCCCGAGGTGAACACCGGGGAGCTGTTTTTT
TRBV28,TRBD2,TRBJ2-6,-,CASSFLAGDGANVLTF,TGTGCCAGCAGTTTCCTAGCGGGAGATGGGGCCAACGTCCTGACTTTC
TRBV7-6,TRBD1,TRBJ2-1,-,CASSTGTGYENEQFF,TGTGCCAGCAGCACCGGGACAGGGTACGAGAATGAGCAGTTCTTC
TRBV18,-,TRBJ2-3,-,CASSQPTRTDTQYF,TGTGCCAGCTCGCAACCGACTAGAACAGATACGCAGTATTTT
TRBV14,TRBD2,TRBJ2-1,-,CASSRGLAGDYNEQFF,TGTGCCAGCAGCCGCGGACTAGCGGGGGACTACAATGAGCAGTTCTTC
TRBV7-9,-,TRBJ1-5,-,CASSLDYEPQHF,TGTGCCAGCAGCCTCGACTATGAGCCCCAGCATTTT
TRBV7-8,TRBD2,TRBJ2-7,-,CASSLSGGLYEQYF,TGTGCCAGCAGCTTATCGGGAGGCCTCTACGAGCAGTACTTC
TRBV10-3,-,TRBJ2-7,-,CAISEVGEPTYEQYF,TGTGCCATCAGTGAGGTCGGGGAACCTACCTACGAGCAGTACTTC
TRBV7-3,-,TRBJ1-1,-,CASSAGVNTEAFF,TGTGCCAGCAGCGCGGGGGTGAACACTGAAGCTTTCTTT
TRBV7-9,TRBD2,TRBJ2-7,-,CASSPLAGAASYEQYF,TGTGCCAGCAGCCCACTAGCGGGGGCCGCCTCCTACGAGCAGTACTTC
TRBV7-9,TRBD1,TRBJ2-7,-,CASSLLRTGDTYEQYF,TGTGCCAGCAGCCTCCTCCGGACAGGGGACACCTACGAGCAGTACTTC
TRBV30,TRBD1,TRBJ2-7,once,CAWSEVVRDRGFHEQYF,TGTGCCTGGAGTGAGGTAGTTCGCGACAGGGGGTTCCACGAGCAGTACTTC
TRBV5-1,-,TRBJ1-5,-,CASSLFRGSTAFFLYSNQPQHF,TGCGCCAGCAGCTTGTTTCGGGGGTCGACAGCCTTTTTTTTATATAGCAATCAGCCCCAGCATTTT
TRBV7-9,-,TRBJ2-3,-,CASSLVASDTQYF,TGTGCCAGCAGCTTAGTAGCATCGGATACGCAGTATTTT
TRBV5-1,TRBD2,TRBJ2-1,once,CASSLETSGSTNEQFF,TGCGCCAGCAGCTTGGAGACTAGCGGGAGTACGAATGAGCAGTTCTTC
TRBV7-9,TRBD1,TRBJ1-4,-,CASSYGTGNEKLFF,TGTGCCAGCAGCTATGGGACAGGGAATGAAAAACTGTTTTTT
TRBV6-1,TRBD1,TRBJ1-4,-,CASSDQTGEVEKLFF,TGTGCCAGCAGTGATCAGACAGGGGAGGTTGAAAAACTGTTTTTT
TRBV19,-,TRBJ2-7,-,CASSSDSGGYEQYF,TGTGCCAGTAGCTCAGACAGTGGCGGCTACGAGCAGTACTTC
TRBV28,-,TRBJ2-7,few,CASSLGRGGEQYF,TGTGCCAGCAGTTTAGGCAGAGGCGGCGAGCAGTACTTC